This T cell receptor beta chain is from a study of blood T cells in healthy people across ages. Then a second PCR, running roughly 7 to 11 cycles, was carried out with a sample-barcoded 5' primer and a J-beta primer mix. Each cDNA molecule carried a tag from a template-switch adaptor that contained 12 random nucleotides. One entry per CDR3 protein, called by TCRdb with MiXCR from the 5' RACE reads. The sample has 1.5 million to 2 million distinct CDR3 sequences; about 39% are singletons. With 7 bases clipped from V and 1 base from J, the junction kept 21 bases outside the gene matches. Germline lookup yields CDR1 SGHAT and CDR2 FQNNGV. The CDR3 totals 22 residues.

Material: blood. The V gene is TRBV11-2, the J gene TRBJ2-6; the match to TRBD1 covers 11 bases. The TCR sequence derives from a human donor in good health. Here the CDR3 reads CASNFLWGPGTGGRSGANVLTF. The CDR3 DNA sequence: TGTGCCAGCAACTTTCTTTGGGGCCCAGGGACAGGGGGAAGGTCTGGGGCCAACGTCCTGACTTTC. Using reference TRBV11-2 and TRBJ2-6 for the parts outside the CDR3, the full variable domain is EAGVAQSPRYKIIEKRQSVAFWCNPISGHATLYWYQQILGQGPKLLIQFQNNGVVDDSQLPKDRFSAERLKGVDSTLKIQPAKLEDSAVYLCASNFLWGPGTGGRSGANVLTFGAGSRLTVL.